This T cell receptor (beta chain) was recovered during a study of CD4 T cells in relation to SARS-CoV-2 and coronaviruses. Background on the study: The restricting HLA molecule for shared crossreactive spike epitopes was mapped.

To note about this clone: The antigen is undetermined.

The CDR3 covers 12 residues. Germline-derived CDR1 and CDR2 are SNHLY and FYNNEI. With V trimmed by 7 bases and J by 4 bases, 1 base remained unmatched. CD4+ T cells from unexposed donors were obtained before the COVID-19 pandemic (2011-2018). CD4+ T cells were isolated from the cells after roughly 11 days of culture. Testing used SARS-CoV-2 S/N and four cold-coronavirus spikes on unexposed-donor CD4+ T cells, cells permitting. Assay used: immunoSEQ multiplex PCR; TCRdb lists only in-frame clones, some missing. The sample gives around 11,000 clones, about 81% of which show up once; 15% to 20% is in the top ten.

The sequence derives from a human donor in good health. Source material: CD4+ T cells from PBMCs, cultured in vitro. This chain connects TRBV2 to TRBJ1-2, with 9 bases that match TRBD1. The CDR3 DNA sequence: TGTGCCAGCAAGACAGGGGGCTATGGCTACACCTTC. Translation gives CASKTGGYGYTF.